This T cell receptor (beta chain) was sequenced for a study of blood T cell repertoires in COVID-19. This clone was observed a handful of times. The repertoire was sequenced with immunoSEQ multiplex PCR; TCRdb's copy has only in-frame clones and lacks some. The data hold roughly 200,000 clones, with 65% to 85% observed a single time. Per germline, CDR1 ENHRY and CDR2 SYGVKD. This CDR3 is built from 14 residues. V shed 1 base and J 5 bases; nucleotides not matched to a gene: 4. The genes are TRBV10-3 and TRBJ1-2, with 7 bases that match TRBD1. The source is a middle-aged man with acute or convalescent COVID-19. The sample taken for sequencing was peripheral blood. Here the CDR3 reads CAISELSGGYGYTF. The CDR3 nucleotides read TGTGCCATCAGTGAGTTGTCAGGGGGTTATGGCTACACCTTC.